This TCR beta chain was captured in a study of Tregs in tolerant kidney transplant recipients (dated by TCRdb to the late 2010s). Regarding the research as a whole: Transplants used related donors with nonmyeloablative bone marrow transplantation; mixed chimerism was transient in the human trials. The study applied TCRbeta sequencing to find donor-specific regulatory T cells before combined kidney and bone marrow transplantation and then followed those same cells after transplant.

For TCRbeta CDR3 sequencing, genomic DNA from the sorted cells was extracted using the QIAGEN DNeasy Blood and Tissue Kit. High-throughput TCRbeta CDR3 sequencing, including PCR amplification with bias correction and internal controls, was performed commercially through immunoSEQ. The authors' pipeline ran thus. Unique productive TCRbeta sequences were defined by CDR3 nucleotide sequence where primers matched, otherwise by CDR3 amino acid sequence with Vbeta and Jbeta genes. To correct for sorting error, sequences found in more than one sorted population at a frequency ratio of 2:1 or less were discarded, and the remaining shared sequences were assigned to the population with the higher frequency. A sequence was defined as donor-reactive if the sequence was expanded at least 5-fold in CFSE-low cells compared with unstimulated cells and had a frequency of at least 0.01% in CFSE-low cells. Jensen-Shannon divergence calculated on the top 100 TCRbeta sequences ranked by frequency was used to measure repertoire divergence. For any sample with multiple sequencing runs, sorting error was corrected in each run separately before the runs were pooled. TCRdb mirrors the immuneACCESS table, restricted to in-frame sequences. Some clones are absent from its copies; in checked studies, under half trace to an unresolved V gene, and the reason for the others is unknown. D and trimming were read from the DNA, whereas the V and J calls and clone size are those reported in that table. Recorded for this sample are more than 75,000 clones; approximately 93% of them occurred a single time. The ten largest clonotypes hold 0.46% of the sample.

What the study reported, not specific to this receptor: Because only a small number of patients were included, the study had limitations, and the results will need to be validated in larger populations as well as under other immunosuppression protocols. Because the PCR primers were changed over time for some patients, nucleotide-level comparison could not be performed across the samples from those patients. Biological reproducibility was not directly addressed, though technical replication error appeared minimal. The most biologically relevant and donor-specific TCRbeta repertoire appeared to be identified by expanding Tregs with activated donor B cells. Donor-specific Treg expansion exceeded global Treg expansion in tolerant patients, suggesting antigen-driven rather than nonspecific expansion.

The time point label corresponds to: blood sample drawn before combined kidney and bone marrow transplant. Thawed PBMCs were FACS-sorted into unstimulated Tregs (CD4+CD25+CD127-), CD4+ non-Tregs (CD4+CD25-), CD4 cells and CD8 cells. Patients were several combined kidney and bone marrow transplant recipients from the ITN036ST trial, and only these trial subjects had samples available. Healthy control blood was processed by Ficoll density gradient to PBMCs and cryopreserved; patient PBMCs were collected before and after transplant. Its CDR3 holds 17 amino acids, cysteine through phenylalanine. Of all the DNA, just the CDR3 is kept, 51 bases in frame from base 1. As concerns this clone: The antigen this receptor binds is unknown. No much larger clone exists at a distance of one base, and base qualities are not known.

Source: CD4+ T cells from blood, taken before the transplant. The receptor comes from a human donor who received a combined kidney and bone marrow transplant. The rearrangement joined TRBV21-1 to TRBJ2-2; the DNA was not compared with TRBD1, the D call given in the table. TRBV21-1 is labeled a pseudogene. The DNA is TGTGCCAGCAGCAAAGTGGACAGGGGAGTAGACACCGGGGAGCTGTTTTTT. Its amino acids are CASSKVDRGVDTGELFF.